This passage covers 27 T cell receptor beta chains from one sample sequenced in a study of tumor-infiltrating lymphocytes in primary liver carcinoma. Germline DNA was also extracted, while the blood RNA originated from unsorted whole blood. The template, about 510 ng total RNA, yielded TCR beta cDNA made with a constant-region primer. Libraries for TCR beta were built through three nested multiplex PCR rounds, which together made up a slightly modified ARM-PCR procedure. For 10 cycles apiece, the opening two PCR rounds ran with TRBV1-TRBV30 forward primers and a C-beta reverse primer. TCRdb re-called the multiplex PCR reads through MiXCR, storing one row per CDR3 protein. This sample has fewer than 350,000 distinct CDR3 sequences, with over 55% found just once. Specimen: peripheral blood. The origin of the receptors is a man aged 40-49 years with primary liver carcinoma and hepatitis B virus infection.

V is TRBV11-2 and J is TRBJ1-1; 7 positions agree with TRBD1. J gave up 3 bases and V 8 bases, and 9 bases lay outside the gene matches. This CDR3 comprises 14 residues. Germline V gives CDR1 SGHAT, CDR2 FQNNGV. CDR3 residues: CASGLGRGHTEAFF. The CDR3 coding sequence is TGTGCCAGCGGCCTGGGGAGGGGGCACACTGAAGCTTTCTTT.

On this clonotype: A read error may explain this, as a much larger clone is one base away. The chain recombines TRBV11-2 with TRBJ2-1, with 8 bases identical to TRBD1. There are 15 residues in the CDR3. Per the germline V gene, CDR1 is SGHAT and CDR2 is FQNNGV. CDR3 nucleotides: TGTGCCTGCAGCTCCCATCAAACAGGGGGCAATGAGCAGTTCTTC. Translation gives CACSSHQTGGNEQFF.

On this clonotype itself: One end of the junction varies from germline; a read error may be responsible. The chain employs TRBV5-1 and TRBJ2-5; 7 bases map to TRBD2. The CDR3 has 14 amino acids. Germline V CDR1 and CDR2: SGHRS, YFSETQ. The CDR3 coding sequence is TGCGCCAGCAGCTTGGGGTTACGGGAGGAGACCCAGCACTTC. Its translation: CASSLGLREETQHF.

With regard to this clonotype: One junction end disagrees with the germline gene, perhaps due to a read error. The rearrangement links TRBV4-2 to TRBJ2-2; TRBD2 matches at 9 bases. From germline, CDR1 is LGHNA and CDR2 YNFKEQ. The CDR3 runs 16 residues. CDR3 sequence (DNA): TGCGCCAGCATCCCTTCCGGGACTAGCTGCACCGGGGAGCTGTTTTTT. This translates into CASIPSGTSCTGELFF.

The rearrangement links TRBV9 to TRBJ2-3; no definite D call. Germline-derived CDR1 and CDR2 are SGDLS and YYNGEE. V was shortened by 3 bases and J by 2 bases, with 16 bases between the two germline ends. This CDR3 comprises 16 residues. In DNA form, the CDR3 reads TGTGCCAGCAGCGGGACCGCGGTAGTGCCCACAGATACGCAGTATTTT. This sequence encodes CASSGTAVVPTDTQYF.

In this sample, this clonotype turned up many times. The V gene is TRBV10-3, the J gene TRBJ1-1; D is possibly TRBD1 (5 bases). The germline CDR1 and CDR2 sequences are ENHRY and SYGVKD. V was cut by 5 bases and J by 5 bases, with 15 bases left in between. The CDR3 extends over 14 amino acids. In DNA form, the CDR3 reads TGTGCCATCAGTACATCCGGGGGGGAGACTGAAGCTTTCTTT. As protein: CAISTSGGETEAFF.

As regards this clonotype: Being one base from a much bigger clone, this may be a read error. This chain links TRBV4-1 with TRBJ2-1; weak D call: TRBD2 (5 bases). This CDR3 is 18 amino acids long. Germline V gene data show CDR1 as MGHRA and CDR2 as YSYEKL. As DNA, the CDR3 is TGCGCCAGCAGCCCTGTCACGGGTACACGGCGGGCCTACACTGAGCAGTTCTTC. Translating it yields CASSPVTGTRRAYTEQFF.

This clonotype was counted between two and nine times. This chain links TRBV5-5 with TRBJ2-7, with D possibly matching TRBD1 (5 bases). Germline CDR1 SGHKS, CDR2 YYEKEE (reference sequence). Trimming took off 0 bases at V and 5 bases at J, with 12 bases between the two ends. This CDR3 is 14 amino acids long. CDR3 coding DNA: TGTGCCAGCAGCTTGGACTGGACAAACGACGAGCAGTACTTC. Protein: CASSLDWTNDEQYF.

With respect to this clonotype: This may be a read error, as it is one base from a much larger clone. J is TRBJ1-1 and V is TRBV6-5; no firm D call. This CDR3 is 15 amino acids long. Trimming cost V 6 bases and J 1 base, with 15 bases left between them. The germline V gene has CDR1 MNHEY and CDR2 SVGAGI. The chain's CDR3 is CASSPERQSNTEAFF. The CDR3 region has the DNA TGTGCCAGCAGCCCCGAGAGGCAATCGAACACTGAAGCTTTCTTT.

This rearrangement joins TRBV11-2 to TRBJ1-1; unclear D gene. Looked up from germline, CDR1 is SGHAT and CDR2 is FQNNGV. The CDR3 covers 13 residues. The V end was cut by 0 bases, the J end by 6 bases, with 8 bases between. CDR3 protein: CASSLDLVAEAFF. CDR3 coding DNA: TGTGCCAGCAGCTTAGATTTGGTGGCTGAAGCTTTCTTT.

This clonotype was detected ten times or more. V usage is TRBV29-1 and J usage is TRBJ2-1; D not resolved. The germline V gene has CDR1 SQVTM and CDR2 ANQGSEA. The germline V and J ends were trimmed by 8 bases and 7 bases, with 9 bases remaining between them. The CDR3 consists of 10 residues. The chain's CDR3 is CSPGGNEQFF. In nucleotides, the CDR3 is TGCAGCCCTGGTGGGAATGAGCAGTTCTTC.

This clonotype has a single count. The chain employs TRBV11-2 and TRBJ2-1, with 9 bases fitting TRBD1. Per the germline V gene, CDR1 is SGHAT and CDR2 is FQNNGV. The CDR3 totals 18 residues. After removal of 7 bases from V and 4 bases from J, the junction contained 17 bases not matched to a gene. CDR3 region: CASTFGLSGTGTYNEQFF. The CDR3 DNA sequence: TGTGCCAGCACCTTTGGGCTTTCCGGGACAGGGACTTACAATGAGCAGTTCTTC.

This clonotype has ten or more counts. V gene TRBV10-3 combines with J gene TRBJ2-7, with 9 bases identical to TRBD2. J gave up 6 bases and V 6 bases, and 21 bases lay outside the gene matches. This CDR3 is 18 amino acids long. In germline, CDR1 is ENHRY, CDR2 SYGVKD. The CDR3: CAIRAPPGTSLTSGEQYF. The CDR3 coding sequence is TGTGCCATCAGGGCTCCCCCCGGGACTAGCCTTACGTCTGGCGAGCAGTACTTC.

This clonotype has a handful of counts. The CDR3 loop reads CASSLVGAIMGEQYF. CDR3 nucleotide sequence: TGTGCCAGCAGCTTGGTAGGGGCGATCATGGGGGAGCAGTACTTC. V and J are TRBV5-5 and TRBJ2-7, with D possibly matching TRBD1 (5 bases). The CDR3 covers 15 residues. Germline V gives CDR1 SGHKS, CDR2 YYEKEE (reference sequence). V was cut by 0 bases and J by 7 bases, with 17 bases left in between.

Points on this clonotype: This may be a read error: a much more frequent sequence differs by one nucleotide. The rearrangement uses TRBV29-1 and TRBJ2-2; 9 bases map to TRBD1. The CDR3 is 14 amino acids. In germline, CDR1 is SQVTM, CDR2 ANQGSEA. CDR3: CSVELQDRGGKLFF. CDR3 DNA sequence: TGCAGCGTTGAACTGCAGGACAGGGGCGGGAAGCTGTTTTTT.

Details on this clonotype: This may come from a read error, since a much larger clone is one base off. The V gene is TRBV10-3, the J gene TRBJ2-7, with D possibly being TRBD1 (5 bases). Germline V lookup: CDR1 ENHRY, CDR2 SYGVKD. CDR3 length: 17 amino acids. The CDR3 DNA is TGTGTCATCAGTGAGTCTCGAGTAGACAGACTTCGGGTCGAGCAGTACTTC. It encodes CVISESRVDRLRVEQYF.

Notes on this clonotype: The junction does not match germline at one end; this may be a read error. The chain uses TRBV10-3 and TRBJ2-1; D assignment may be TRBD1 or TRBD2 (5 bases each). CDR1 is ENHRY, CDR2 SYGVKD, per germline. The CDR3 spans 12 residues. This CDR3 is CAISKDTGAQFF. The CDR3 DNA is TGCGCCATCAGCAAAGACACCGGGGCTCAGTTCTTC.

Notes on this clonotype: A read error may be the cause here, since a much bigger clone is one base away. This chain joins TRBV29-1 and TRBJ2-7; no clear D gene. V was pared by 4 bases and J by 2 bases, with 9 bases between. Germline assignment: CDR1 SQVTM and CDR2 ANQGSEA. The CDR3 spans 12 residues. CDR3 nucleotide sequence: TGCAGCGTTGGAGGCGGAACCTACGAGCAGTACTTC. Protein product: CSVGGGTYEQYF.

This clonotype occurred once. This may come from a read error, since a much larger clone is one base off. The V gene is TRBV5-6, the J gene TRBJ2-2; TRBD1 matches at 7 bases. Looked up from germline, CDR1 is SGHDT and CDR2 is YYEEEE. V dropped 5 bases and J dropped 0; count of bases not matched to a gene: 7. CDR3 length equals 16 residues. The CDR3 loop is CASSLKGGSNTGELFF. The CDR3 DNA sequence: TGTGCCAGCAGTTTGAAAGGGGGCTCGAACACCGGGGAGCTGTTTTTT.

The V call is TRBV28, the J call TRBJ1-1, with a tentative D call TRBD1 (6 bases). V was shortened by 5 bases and J by 11 bases, with 15 bases between the two germline ends. The CDR3 loop spans 12 amino acids. The V gene's germline CDR1 is MDHEN and CDR2 SYDVKM. CDR3 nucleotide sequence: TGTGCCAGCAGTACGGGGACACTTCAGGCTTTCTTT. Protein sequence: CASSTGTLQAFF. The full variable domain, completed using reference TRBV28 and TRBJ1-1, is DVKVTQSSRYLVKRTGEKVFLECVQDMDHENMFWYRQDPGLGLRLIYFSYDVKMKEKGDIPEGYSVSREKKERFSLILESASTNQTSMYLCASSTGTLQAFFGQGTRLTVV.

This clonotype appeared once. The chain couples TRBV6-1 to TRBJ2-6; 8 bases align to TRBD2. Germline CDR1 MNHNS, CDR2 SASEGT. V gave up 3 bases and J gave up 3 bases; unmatched junction bases: 16. The CDR3 length is 20 residues. CDR3 loop: CASSDDLSDGRAYGANVLTF. CDR3 sequence (DNA): TGTGCCAGCAGTGATGACCTCTCTGACGGGAGGGCCTATGGGGCCAACGTCCTGACTTTC.

V usage is TRBV6-1 and J usage is TRBJ1-2; 7 nucleotides agree with TRBD1. The germline V gene encodes CDR1 MNHNS and CDR2 SASEGT. CDR3 length: 16 residues. V shed 10 bases and J 6 bases; nucleotides not matched to a gene: 20. CDR3 in amino acids: CATRSPAARGQHGYTF. CDR3 nucleotide sequence: TGTGCCACCAGGTCCCCCGCGGCCAGGGGACAGCATGGCTACACCTTC.

In the case of this clonotype: An end of the junction differs from the germline gene, which may be a read error. This chain links TRBV6-2 or TRBV6-3 with TRBJ2-2, with D perhaps assigned TRBD1 or TRBD2 (6 bases each). The length of the CDR3 is 15 residues. CDR1 is MNHEY, CDR2 SVGEGT, per germline. CDR3 in DNA: TGTGCCAGCAGTTACGGGACGGGGGACACCGGGGTGCTGTTTTTT. This translates into CASSYGTGDTGVLFF.

As to this clonotype: A much larger clone sits a single nucleotide away, making a read error possible. V and J are TRBV5-4 and TRBJ1-2; D not resolved. The CDR3 totals 13 residues. Germline V CDR1 and CDR2: SGHNT, YYREEE (reference sequence). Trimming removed 3 bases at V and 4 bases at J, with 10 bases between. CDR3 in amino acids: CASSSRSIYGYTF. The CDR3 DNA reads as TGTGCCAGCAGCTCCAGGTCTATCTATGGCTACACCTTC. The entire variable domain, with the rest obtained from reference TRBV5-4 and TRBJ1-2, is as follows: ETGVTQSPTHLIKTRGQQVTLRCSSQSGHNTVSWYQQALGQGPQFIFQYYREEENGRGNFPPRFSGLQFPNYSSELNVNALELDDSALYLCASSSRSIYGYTFGSGTRLTVV.

In the case of this clonotype: This may stem from a read error, because a much larger clone lies one nucleotide away. The chain links TRBV12-3 or TRBV12-4 to TRBJ2-7; D is possibly TRBD1 or TRBD2 (5 bases each). The CDR3 is 12 residues long. CDR3 DNA sequence: TGTGCCGGCAGTTCAGGGCGGGCCGAGCAGTACTTC. Translated, it gives CAGSSGRAEQYF.

Of note for this clonotype: The junction and the germline gene differ at one end; a read error may be behind it. This chain uses TRBV11-1 with TRBJ2-5; 10 nucleotides align to TRBD1. Germline loops: CDR1 SGHAT, CDR2 FQDESV (reference sequence). CDR3 length: 16 residues. CDR3 DNA sequence: TGTGCTAGCAGCCTCTCCGGGACAGGGGATTCGGAGGCCCAGTACTTC. It encodes CASSLSGTGDSEAQYF.

In regard to this clonotype: The junction does not match germline at one end; this may be a read error. The chain is built from TRBV5-1 and TRBJ1-1; TRBD1 might be the D (6 bases). CDR1 and CDR2 (germline): SGHRS, YFSETQ. The CDR3 is 17 residues long. CDR3 DNA sequence: TGCGCCAGCAGCACACCGCTGGGGGGGGGGCTGAGCACTGAAGCTTCCTTT. Amino acid sequence: CASSTPLGGGLSTEASF.